A single sample gave rise to the 7 T cell receptor beta chains below, sequenced in a study of blood T cell repertoires in COVID-19. TCRdb's table, derived via immunoSEQ multiplex PCR, lists solely in-frame clones and lacks some. Of 450,000 to 500,000 clones in the sample, over 75% were seen once. The sample was peripheral blood. These receptors all come from a human donor in a cohort sampled during active COVID-19.

This chain links TRBV27 with TRBJ2-5; 7 nucleotides agree with TRBD1. The V gene end was trimmed by 1 base and the J gene end by 1 base; junction bases not matched to a gene: 12. The CDR3 is made up of 18 amino acids. Germline V gives CDR1 MNHEY, CDR2 SMNVEV (reference sequence). The CDR3, as DNA: TGTGCCAGCAGTTTATACCCCTCCCTAAGACAGGGCCAAGAGACCCAGTACTTC. Protein product: CASSLYPSLRQGQETQYF.

J is TRBJ2-6 and V is TRBV19; D is unclear. The CDR3 has 15 amino acids. Deletions cut 3 bases from V and 0 bases from J, with 6 bases between. Germline V gives CDR1 LNHDA, CDR2 SQIVND (reference sequence). This CDR3 reads CASSILPSGANVLTF. Here the CDR3 DNA reads TGTGCCAGTAGTATTCTACCCTCTGGGGCCAACGTCCTGACTTTC.

The rearrangement uses TRBV28 and TRBJ2-7, with 9 positions matching TRBD1. After removal of 3 bases from V and 6 bases from J, the junction contained 6 bases not matched to a gene. This CDR3 has 14 amino acids. The germline CDR1 and CDR2 sequences are MDHEN and SYDVKM. CDR3 sequence reads: CASSFGDRVSEQYF. Written as DNA, the CDR3 is TGTGCCAGCAGTTTTGGGGACAGGGTTAGCGAGCAGTACTTC.

For the CDR3, the DNA is TGTGCCAGCAGCTTAGATCCCCCGAGCGGGGGCAATGAGCAGTTCTTC. Amino acid sequence: CASSLDPPSGGNEQFF. This chain joins TRBV11-3 and TRBJ2-1, with 8 nucleotides matching TRBD2. CDR1 and CDR2 (germline): SGHNT, YENEEA. There are 16 residues in the CDR3. The trim removed 0 bases at V and 6 bases at J, leaving 7 bases unmatched. Supplemented by reference TRBV11-3 and TRBJ2-1, the full variable domain reads EAGVVQSPRYKIIEKKQPVAFWCNPISGHNTLYWYLQNLGQGPELLIRYENEEAVDDSQLPKDRFSAERLKGVDSTLKIQPAELGDSAVYLCASSLDPPSGGNEQFFGPGTRLTVL.

The gene calls are TRBV25-1 and TRBJ2-7; 8 positions match TRBD1. Looked up from germline, CDR1 is MGHDK and CDR2 is SYGVNS. The CDR3 has 12 residues. The J segment lost 10 bases and the V segment lost 1 base, leaving 3 bases of the junction unmatched. The CDR3 spells CASSESQGVQYF. Written as DNA, the CDR3 is TGTGCCAGCAGTGAATCACAGGGGGTCCAGTACTTC.

Only a few counts were recorded for this clone. This rearrangement joins TRBV19 to TRBJ1-2, with D unresolved. This CDR3 region has 15 residues. Germline V CDR1 and CDR2: LNHDA, SQIVND (reference sequence). The ends were cut back, 3 bases at V and 4 bases at J, with 15 bases in the middle. CDR3 protein: CASSMRPHPIYGYTF. The DNA for the CDR3 is TGTGCCAGTAGTATGAGGCCGCACCCCATCTATGGCTACACCTTC.

V usage is TRBV7-9 and J usage is TRBJ1-2, with TRBD1 as a possible D gene (5 bases). V was clipped by 3 bases and J by 8 bases, with 13 bases between them. This CDR3 contains 13 residues. Germline CDR1 and CDR2: SEHNR and FQNEAQ (reference sequence). The CDR3, as DNA: TGTGCCAGCAGCTTGGAGGGGCTAGGAGGCTACACCTTC. Amino acids: CASSLEGLGGYTF.